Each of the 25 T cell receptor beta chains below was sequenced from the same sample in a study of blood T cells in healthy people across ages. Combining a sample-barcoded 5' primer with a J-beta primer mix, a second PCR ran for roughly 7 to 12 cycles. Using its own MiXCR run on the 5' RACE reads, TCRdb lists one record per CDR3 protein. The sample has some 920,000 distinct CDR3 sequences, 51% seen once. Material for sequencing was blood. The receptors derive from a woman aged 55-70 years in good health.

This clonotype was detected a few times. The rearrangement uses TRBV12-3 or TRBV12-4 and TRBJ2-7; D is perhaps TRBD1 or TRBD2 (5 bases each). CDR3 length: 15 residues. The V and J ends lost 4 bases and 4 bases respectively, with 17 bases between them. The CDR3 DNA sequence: TGTGCCAGCAGTTACGGGCTGGGGGTGAGGTACGAGCAGTACTTC. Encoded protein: CASSYGLGVRYEQYF.

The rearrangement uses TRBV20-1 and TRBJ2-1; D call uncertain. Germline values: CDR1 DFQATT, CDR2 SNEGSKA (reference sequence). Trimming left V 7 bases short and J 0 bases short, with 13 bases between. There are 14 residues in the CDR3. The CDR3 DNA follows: TGCAGTGTAGTCGCAGGAAGCTCCTACAATGAGCAGTTCTTC. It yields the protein CSVVAGSSYNEQFF.

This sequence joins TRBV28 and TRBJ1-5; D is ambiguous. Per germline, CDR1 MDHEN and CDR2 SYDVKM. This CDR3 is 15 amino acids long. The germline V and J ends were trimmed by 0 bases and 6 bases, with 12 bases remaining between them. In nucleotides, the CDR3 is TGTGCCAGCAGTTTATGGGACCAGTATAGTCAGCCCCAGCATTTT. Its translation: CASSLWDQYSQPQHF.

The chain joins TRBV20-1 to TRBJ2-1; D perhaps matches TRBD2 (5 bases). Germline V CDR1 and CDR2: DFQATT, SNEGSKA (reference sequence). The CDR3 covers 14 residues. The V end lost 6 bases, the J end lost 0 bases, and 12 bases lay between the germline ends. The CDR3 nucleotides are TGCAGTGCCCCCCTGGACTTCTCCTACAATGAGCAGTTCTTC. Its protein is CSAPLDFSYNEQFF.

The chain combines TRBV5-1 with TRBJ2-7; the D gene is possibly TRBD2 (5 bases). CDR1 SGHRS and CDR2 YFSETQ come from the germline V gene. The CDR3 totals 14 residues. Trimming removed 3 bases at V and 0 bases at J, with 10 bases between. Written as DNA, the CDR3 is TGCGCCAGCAGCTACGAAACTAGCTCCTACGAGCAGTACTTC. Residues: CASSYETSSYEQYF.

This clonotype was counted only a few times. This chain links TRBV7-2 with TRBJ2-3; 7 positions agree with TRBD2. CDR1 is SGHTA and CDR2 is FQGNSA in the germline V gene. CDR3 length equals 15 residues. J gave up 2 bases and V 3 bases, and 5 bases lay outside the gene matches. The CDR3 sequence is CASSLGGEPTDTQYF. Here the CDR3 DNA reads TGTGCCAGCAGCTTGGGAGGGGAGCCCACAGATACGCAGTATTTT.

The CDR3 DNA reads TGTGCCAGCAGCTCCCCCCCGCCAACCTCCTATGGCTACACCTTC. Translation: CASSSPPPTSYGYTF. The chain couples TRBV7-3 to TRBJ1-2; D gene uncertain. CDR1 and CDR2 (germline): SGHTA, FQGTGA. V was pared by 4 bases and J by 4 bases, with 16 bases between. The CDR3 runs to 15 residues.

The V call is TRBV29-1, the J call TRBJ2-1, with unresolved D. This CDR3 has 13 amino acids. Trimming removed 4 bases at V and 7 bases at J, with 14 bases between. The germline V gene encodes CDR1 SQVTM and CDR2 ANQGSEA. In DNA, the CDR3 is TGCAGCGTTGCCACCAATTTCGGGAATGAGCAGTTCTTC. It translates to CSVATNFGNEQFF.

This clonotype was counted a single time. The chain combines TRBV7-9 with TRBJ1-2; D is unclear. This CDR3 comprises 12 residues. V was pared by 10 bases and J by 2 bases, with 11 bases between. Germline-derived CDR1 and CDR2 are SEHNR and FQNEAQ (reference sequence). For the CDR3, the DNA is TGTGCCACCACGAGGGAGAACTATGGCTACACCTTC. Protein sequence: CATTRENYGYTF.

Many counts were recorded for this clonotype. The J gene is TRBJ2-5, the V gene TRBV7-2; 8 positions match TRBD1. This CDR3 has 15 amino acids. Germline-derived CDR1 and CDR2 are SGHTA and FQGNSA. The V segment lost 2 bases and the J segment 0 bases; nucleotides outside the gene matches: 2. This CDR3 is CASSLNRGDQETQYF. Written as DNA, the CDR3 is TGTGCCAGCAGCTTAAACAGGGGGGACCAAGAGACCCAGTACTTC.

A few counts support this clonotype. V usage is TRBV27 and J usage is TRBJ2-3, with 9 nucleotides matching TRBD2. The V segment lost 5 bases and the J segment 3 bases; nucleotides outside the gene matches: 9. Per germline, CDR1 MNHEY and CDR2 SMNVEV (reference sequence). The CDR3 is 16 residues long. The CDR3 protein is CASSRAGTSRTDTQYF. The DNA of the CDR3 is TGTGCCAGCAGTCGAGCCGGGACTAGCCGTACAGATACGCAGTATTTT.

In nucleotides, the CDR3 is TGCAGCGTTGCGAGTACTTACGAGCAGTACTTC. Translated: CSVASTYEQYF. This chain links TRBV29-1 with TRBJ2-7; D remains ambiguous. Trimming stripped 4 bases from V and 4 bases from J, with 8 bases between. This CDR3 comprises 11 residues. Germline V gene sequence: CDR1 SQVTM, CDR2 ANQGSEA.

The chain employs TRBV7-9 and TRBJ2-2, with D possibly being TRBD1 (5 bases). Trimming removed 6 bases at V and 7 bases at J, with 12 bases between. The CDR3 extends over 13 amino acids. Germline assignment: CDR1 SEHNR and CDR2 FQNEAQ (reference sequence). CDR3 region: CASRSGSSGELFF. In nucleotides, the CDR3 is TGTGCCAGCAGATCAGGGTCAAGCGGGGAGCTGTTTTTT. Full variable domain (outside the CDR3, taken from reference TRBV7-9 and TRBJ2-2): DTGVSQNPRHKITKRGQNVTFRCDPISEHNRLYWYRQTLGQGPEFLTYFQNEAQLEKSRLLSDRFSAERPKGSFSTLEIQRTEQGDSAMYLCASRSGSSGELFFGEGSRLTVL.

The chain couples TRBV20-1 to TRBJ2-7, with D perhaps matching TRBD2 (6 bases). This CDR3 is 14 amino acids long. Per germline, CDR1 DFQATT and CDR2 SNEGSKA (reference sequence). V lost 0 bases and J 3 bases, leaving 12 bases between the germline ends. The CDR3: CSARDDGSNYEQYF. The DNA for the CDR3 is TGCAGTGCTAGAGATGACGGGAGTAACTACGAGCAGTACTTC.

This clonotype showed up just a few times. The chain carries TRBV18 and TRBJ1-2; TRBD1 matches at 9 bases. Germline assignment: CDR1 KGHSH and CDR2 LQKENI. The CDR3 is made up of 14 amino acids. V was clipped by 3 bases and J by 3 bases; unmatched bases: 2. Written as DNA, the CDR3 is TGTGCCAGCTCACCCACAGGGGGCGACTATGGCTACACCTTC. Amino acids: CASSPTGGDYGYTF.

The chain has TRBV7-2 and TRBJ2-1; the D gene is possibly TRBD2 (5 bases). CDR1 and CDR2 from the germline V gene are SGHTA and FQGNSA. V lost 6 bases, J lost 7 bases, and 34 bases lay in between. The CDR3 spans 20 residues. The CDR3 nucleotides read TGTGCCAGCAGACCCTTGGAGCTGTGGAGGAGTATCGCTCTTGGGAATGAGCAGTTCTTC. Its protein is CASRPLELWRSIALGNEQFF.

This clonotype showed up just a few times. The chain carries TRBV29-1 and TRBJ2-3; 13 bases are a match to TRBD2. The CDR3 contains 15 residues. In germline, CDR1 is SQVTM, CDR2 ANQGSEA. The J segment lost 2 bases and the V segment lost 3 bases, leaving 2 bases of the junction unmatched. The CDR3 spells CSVEGLAGLTDTQYF. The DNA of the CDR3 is TGCAGCGTTGAGGGACTAGCGGGACTCACAGATACGCAGTATTTT.

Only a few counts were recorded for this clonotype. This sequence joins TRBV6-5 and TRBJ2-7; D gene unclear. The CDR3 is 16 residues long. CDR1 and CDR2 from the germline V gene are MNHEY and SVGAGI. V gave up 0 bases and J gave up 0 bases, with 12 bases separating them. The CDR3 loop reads CASSYSWKAPSYEQYF. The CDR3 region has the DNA TGTGCCAGCAGTTACTCCTGGAAAGCCCCCTCCTACGAGCAGTACTTC.

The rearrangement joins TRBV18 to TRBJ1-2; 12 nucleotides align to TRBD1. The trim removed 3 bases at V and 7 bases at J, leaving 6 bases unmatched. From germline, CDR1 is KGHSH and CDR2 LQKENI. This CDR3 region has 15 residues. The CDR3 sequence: CASSPTGQGAIGYTF. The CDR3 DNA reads TGTGCCAGCTCACCGACGGGACAGGGGGCGATTGGCTACACCTTC.

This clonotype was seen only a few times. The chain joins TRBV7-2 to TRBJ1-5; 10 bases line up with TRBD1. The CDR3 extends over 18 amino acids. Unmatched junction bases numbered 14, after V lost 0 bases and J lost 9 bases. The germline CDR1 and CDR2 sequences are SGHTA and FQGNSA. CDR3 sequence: CASSLALGGQGNRWPQHF. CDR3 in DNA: TGTGCCAGCAGCTTAGCTCTAGGGGGACAGGGGAATAGGTGGCCCCAGCATTTT.

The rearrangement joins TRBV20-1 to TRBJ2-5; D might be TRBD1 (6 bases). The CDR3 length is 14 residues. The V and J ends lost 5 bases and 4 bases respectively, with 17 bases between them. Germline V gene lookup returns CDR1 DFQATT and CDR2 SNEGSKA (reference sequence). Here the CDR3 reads CSAEHRVAGETQYF. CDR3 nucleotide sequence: TGCAGTGCTGAACACAGGGTCGCTGGAGAGACCCAGTACTTC.

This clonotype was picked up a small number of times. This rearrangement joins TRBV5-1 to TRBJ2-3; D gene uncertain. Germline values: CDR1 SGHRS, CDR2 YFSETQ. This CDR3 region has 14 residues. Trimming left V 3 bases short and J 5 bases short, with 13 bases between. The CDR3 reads CASSSARGVDTQYF. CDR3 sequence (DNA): TGCGCCAGCAGCTCAGCTAGAGGCGTAGATACGCAGTATTTT.

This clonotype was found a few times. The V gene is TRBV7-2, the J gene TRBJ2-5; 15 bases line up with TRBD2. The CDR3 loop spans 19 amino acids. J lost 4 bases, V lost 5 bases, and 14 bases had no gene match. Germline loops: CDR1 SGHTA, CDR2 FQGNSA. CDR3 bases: TGTGCCAGCAGCCTGCGGACTAGCGGGAGGGCCATCCTGGGAGAGACCCAGTACTTC. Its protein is CASSLRTSGRAILGETQYF.

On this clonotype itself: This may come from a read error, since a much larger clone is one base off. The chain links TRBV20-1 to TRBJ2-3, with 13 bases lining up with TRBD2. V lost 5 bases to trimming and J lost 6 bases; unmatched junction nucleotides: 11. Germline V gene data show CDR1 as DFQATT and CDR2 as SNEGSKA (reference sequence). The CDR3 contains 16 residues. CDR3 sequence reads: CSAQPGTSGRADTQYF. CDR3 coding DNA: TGCAGTGCTCAACCCGGAACTAGCGGGAGGGCCGATACGCAGTATTTT.

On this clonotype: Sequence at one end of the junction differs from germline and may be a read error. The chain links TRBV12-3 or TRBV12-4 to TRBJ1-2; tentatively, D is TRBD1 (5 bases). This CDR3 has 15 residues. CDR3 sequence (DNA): TGTGCCAGCAGCACCCCGGGACGGAGTAACTATGACTACACCTTC. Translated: CASSTPGRSNYDYTF.